This TCR beta chain originates from a study of B cell selection in AIRE deficiency. The study's findings and limits: With only TCRbeta sequenced, 35% to 45% of shared healthy Treg sequences overlapped Tconv. AIRE-deficient Tconv and Treg repertoires matched healthy donors in TCRBV, CDR3 length, diversity.

Per the study methods: Pooled Tregs gave 50,000 to 60,000 patient and approximately 9.2x10^4 donor TCRbeta sequences. Method: immunoSEQ multiplex PCR; TCRdb's copy keeps in-frame clones and lacks some. V and J calls and clone size are given by that table; D and trimming were obtained from the DNA. This sample has 23,000 or so clones, with around 90% found just once. Germline-derived CDR1 and CDR2 are LGHNA and YNFKEQ. The CDR3 is made up of 14 amino acids. J lost 8 bases, V lost 4 bases, and 7 bases had no gene match. Worth noting for this clone: Its antigen is unknown.

Regulatory T cells were sorted as CD4+CD25hiCD127low/negative cells. This TCR derives from a human donor in good health. Specimen: CD4+CD25+ Tregs sorted from PBMCs. V gene TRBV4-2 combines with J gene TRBJ2-3; 9 bases line up with TRBD2. The CDR3 DNA reads TGTGCCAGCAGCCGGGGGGCTAGCGGGGTTACGCAGTATTTT. This translates into CASSRGASGVTQYF.